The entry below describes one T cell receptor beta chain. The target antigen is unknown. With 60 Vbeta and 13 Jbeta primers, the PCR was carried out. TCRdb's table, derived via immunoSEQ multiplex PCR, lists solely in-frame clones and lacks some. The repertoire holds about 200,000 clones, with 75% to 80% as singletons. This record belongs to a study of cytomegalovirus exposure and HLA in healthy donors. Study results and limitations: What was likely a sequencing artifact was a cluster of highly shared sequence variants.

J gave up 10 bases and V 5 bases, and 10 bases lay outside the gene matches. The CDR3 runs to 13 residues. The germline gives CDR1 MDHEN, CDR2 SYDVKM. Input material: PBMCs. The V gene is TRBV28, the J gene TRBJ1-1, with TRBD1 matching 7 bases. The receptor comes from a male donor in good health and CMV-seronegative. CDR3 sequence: CASSPPRGQGAFF. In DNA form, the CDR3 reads TGTGCCAGCAGTCCACCTAGGGGGCAGGGAGCTTTCTTT.